The 29 T cell receptor beta chains in this list originate from one sample, sequenced in a study of Graves' ophthalmopathy and Graves' hyperthyroidism. Beta-chain TCR CDR3 regions were amplified from RNA transcripts. An initial RT-PCR round employing HTBI primers preceded a second-round multiplex PCR. TCRdb recomputed calls from the multiplex PCR reads with MiXCR, one row per CDR3 protein. In the table there are about 370,000 distinct CDR3 sequences, roughly 17% of which are singletons. The sequencing input was peripheral blood. The receptors come from an adult woman with stable Graves' hyperthyroidism.

This clonotype was detected ten times or more. V usage is TRBV20-1 and J usage is TRBJ2-7; 9 bases align to TRBD1. The CDR3 runs 10 residues. Germline CDR1 DFQATT, CDR2 SNEGSKA (reference sequence). Germline trimming cut 6 bases from V and 12 bases from J; bases unmatched to any gene: 6. This CDR3 is CSAEGTGTYF. The DNA for the CDR3 is TGCAGTGCCGAAGGGACAGGGACGTACTTC.

This clonotype appeared many times. CDR3 protein: CAIRRGGLAGAYEQYF. CDR3 DNA: TGTGCCATCAGGAGAGGGGGGCTAGCGGGAGCCTACGAGCAGTACTTC. The rearrangement links TRBV10-3 to TRBJ2-7; TRBD2 agrees at 10 bases. V shed 6 bases, J shed 2 bases, and the junction held 10 bases outside the gene matches. Germline assignment: CDR1 ENHRY and CDR2 SYGVKD. The CDR3 runs to 16 residues.

This clonotype was detected ten times or more. The gene calls are TRBV27 and TRBJ2-5; 8 nucleotides agree with TRBD2. The J segment lost 0 bases and the V segment lost 5 bases, leaving 5 bases of the junction unmatched. This CDR3 spans 15 amino acids. The V gene's germline CDR1 is MNHEY and CDR2 SMNVEV (reference sequence). The CDR3 protein is CASSDAGGYQETQYF. The DNA for the CDR3 is TGTGCCAGCAGTGACGCGGGGGGCTACCAAGAGACCCAGTACTTC.

This clonotype was recorded at least ten times. This chain joins TRBV12-3 or TRBV12-4 and TRBJ2-7; perhaps TRBD1 as D (5 bases). The CDR3 contains 14 residues. Trimming shortened V by 6 bases and J by 2 bases, and 14 bases separated the two germline ends. As DNA, the CDR3 is TGTGCCAGCAGCAGCGACAGCAACACCTACGAGCAGTACTTC. It encodes CASSSDSNTYEQYF.

This CDR3 reads CASGQYNQPQHF. CDR3 bases: TGTGCCAGCGGACAGTACAATCAGCCCCAGCATTTT. The V and J genes are TRBV6-1 and TRBJ1-5; D is possibly TRBD1 (6 bases). The germline gives CDR1 MNHNS, CDR2 SASEGT. The CDR3 extends over 12 amino acids. Trimming shortened V by 8 bases and J by 3 bases, and 8 bases separated the two germline ends.

Many counts were recorded for this clonotype. V is TRBV19 and J is TRBJ1-2, with 10 bases matching TRBD1. Unmatched junction bases numbered 10, after V lost 9 bases and J lost 3 bases. The CDR3 is made up of 15 amino acids. Germline CDR1 LNHDA, CDR2 SQIVND (reference sequence). CDR3 sequence reads: CASQTQDRGHYGYTF. Written as DNA, the CDR3 is TGTGCCAGCCAGACTCAAGACAGGGGGCACTATGGCTACACCTTC.

Only one count was recorded for this clonotype. The V call is TRBV6-1, the J call TRBJ2-7; D gene uncertain. This CDR3 spans 13 amino acids. Germline lookup yields CDR1 MNHNS and CDR2 SASEGT. The V gene lost 6 bases and the J gene lost 4 bases, with 13 bases spanning the gap. The CDR3 nucleotides are TGTGCCAGCAGCTCCCTGCTGGTTTACGAGCAGTACTTC. It codes for CASSSLLVYEQYF.

This clonotype has more than one count but fewer than ten. The rearrangement joins TRBV7-9 to TRBJ2-7; 7 bases match TRBD1. The CDR3 length is 13 residues. The junction had 7 bases not matched to a gene; V was cut back by 5 bases and J by 6 bases. Germline-derived CDR1 and CDR2 are SEHNR and FQNEAQ (reference sequence). CDR3 sequence reads: CASSDGTAREQYF. The CDR3 DNA reads as TGTGCCAGCAGCGACGGGACAGCGCGCGAGCAGTACTTC.

There are many counts of this clonotype. The J gene is TRBJ1-6, the V gene TRBV6-5; D not certain. The CDR3 covers 14 residues. Trimming took 2 bases from V and 10 from J, leaving 12 bases between them. The V gene's germline CDR1 is MNHEY and CDR2 SVGAGI. CDR3 in amino acids: CASSYREVGSPLHF. In DNA form, the CDR3 reads TGTGCCAGCAGTTACAGGGAAGTAGGCTCACCCCTCCACTTT.

This clonotype was counted ten times or more. The chain uses TRBV27 and TRBJ1-5; D is perhaps TRBD1 (5 bases). The V and J ends lost 3 bases and 8 bases respectively, with 14 bases between them. CDR1 is MNHEY and CDR2 is SMNVEV in the germline V gene (reference sequence). The CDR3 loop spans 14 amino acids. This CDR3 reads CASSFRADEKPQHF. The CDR3 coding sequence is TGTGCCAGCAGTTTCAGGGCTGATGAGAAGCCCCAGCATTTT.

This clonotype was found once. The rearrangement uses TRBV24-1 and TRBJ2-5, with D perhaps given as TRBD1 or TRBD2 (5 bases each). V was trimmed by 4 bases and J by 5 bases, leaving 16 bases between them. Per the germline V gene, CDR1 is KGHDR and CDR2 is SFDVKD. The CDR3 runs 15 residues. CDR3 region: CATSDAGTKEETQYF. In DNA, the CDR3 is TGTGCCACCAGTGACGCCGGGACCAAGGAGGAGACCCAGTACTTC.

This clonotype occurred many times. The germline gene is not matched at one end of the junction; a read error may be the cause. The V and J genes are TRBV12-3 or TRBV12-4 and TRBJ2-7; 11 bases fit TRBD2. The CDR3 contains 12 residues. This chain's CDR3 is CASSSMGSSGRF. The CDR3 nucleotides read TGTGCCAGCAGCTCAATGGGGTCTAGCGGGAGGTTC.

This clonotype was observed many times. Written as DNA, the CDR3 is TGTGCCAGCAGCCCCGGAGGTCTCACCGGGGAGCTGTTTTTT. Translated: CASSPGGLTGELFF. The V gene is TRBV7-2, the J gene TRBJ2-2, with D possibly being TRBD2 (5 bases). The CDR3 consists of 14 residues. V was trimmed by 5 bases and J by 4 bases, leaving 11 bases between them. Germline CDR1 and CDR2: SGHTA and FQGNSA.

This clonotype was detected ten times or more. No conserved phenylalanine or tryptophan is present at the end of the CDR3, so a read error is the likely explanation. This rearrangement joins TRBV7-8 to TRBJ2-5; D may be TRBD2 (6 bases). This CDR3 region has 13 residues. Between the trimmed V and J ends, which lost 5 bases and 7 bases, there was a span of 14 bases. The germline gives CDR1 SGHVS, CDR2 FQNEAQ. This chain's CDR3 is CASSGGMIGTQYL. The CDR3 DNA reads TGTGCCAGCAGCGGCGGGATGATTGGGACCCAGTACCTC.

This clonotype showed up many times. The chain is built from TRBV28 and TRBJ2-7; TRBD2 might be the D (5 bases). V dropped 7 bases and J dropped 3 bases, with 19 bases sitting between them. Germline V gene data show CDR1 as MDHEN and CDR2 as SYDVKM. The CDR3 has 15 amino acids. The CDR3 DNA reads as TGTGCCAGCACCCTGAGAGGAGGTACGTTCTACGAGCAGTACTTC. Translating gives CASTLRGGTFYEQYF.

Worth noting for this clonotype: This may stem from a read error, because a much larger clone lies one nucleotide away. The J gene is TRBJ2-2, the V gene TRBV6-2 or TRBV6-3, with D possibly matching TRBD2 (6 bases). Germline values: CDR1 MNHEY, CDR2 SVGEGT. The CDR3 is 12 residues long. CDR3 residues: CASSSGTGGLFF. The CDR3 nucleotides are TGTGCCAGCAGTTCGGGCACCGGGGGGCTGTTTTTT.

There are many counts of this clonotype. V and J are TRBV20-1 and TRBJ1-5, with TRBD1 as a possible D gene (6 bases). Trimming cost V 3 bases and J 5 bases, with 14 bases left between them. This CDR3 is 14 amino acids long. The germline V gene encodes CDR1 DFQATT and CDR2 SNEGSKA (reference sequence). The chain's CDR3 is CSASVGGGHQPQHF. CDR3 nucleotides: TGCAGTGCTAGTGTAGGCGGGGGCCATCAGCCCCAGCATTTT.

In its sample, this clonotype was seen a few times. A read error is possible here, since a much larger clone lies one base away. This rearrangement joins TRBV7-3 to TRBJ2-2; 7 positions match TRBD1. V shed 5 bases, J shed 7 bases, and the junction held 13 bases outside the gene matches. Germline CDR1 reads SGHTA; CDR2 reads FQGTGA. The CDR3 has 16 residues. The CDR3 region is CASSLYGQAEFGELFF. The CDR3 DNA sequence: TGTGCCAGCAGCCTATACGGACAGGCTGAATTCGGGGAGCTGTTTTTT.

This clonotype was seen many times. The chain links TRBV2 to TRBJ1-6; D gene ambiguous. V gave up 2 bases and J gave up 11 bases, with 10 bases separating them. Germline V CDR1 and CDR2: SNHLY, FYNNEI. The CDR3 spans 13 residues. Here the CDR3 reads CASSESVFAPLHF. In nucleotides, the CDR3 is TGTGCCAGCAGTGAATCGGTTTTTGCACCCCTCCACTTT.

The table lists this clonotype with many counts. The CDR3 region has the DNA TGTGCCAGCAGCGACCGACACGAGACTGGGGCCAACGTCCTGACTTTC. Protein product: CASSDRHETGANVLTF. This chain connects TRBV9 to TRBJ2-6; D is ambiguous. V was trimmed by 3 bases and J by 2 bases, leaving 12 bases between them. This CDR3 comprises 16 residues. CDR1 and CDR2 (germline): SGDLS, YYNGEE.

This clonotype showed up many times. The chain couples TRBV10-3 to TRBJ1-2; D not certain. V dropped 4 bases and J dropped 0 bases, with 9 bases sitting between them. The CDR3 is 14 residues long. Germline V gene sequence: CDR1 ENHRY, CDR2 SYGVKD. The CDR3 region is CAISGVGTNYGYTF. The CDR3 DNA follows: TGTGCCATCAGTGGTGTCGGAACTAACTATGGCTACACCTTC.

There are many counts of this clonotype. The rearrangement links TRBV24-1 to TRBJ2-5; TRBD1 agrees at 8 bases. The germline V gene encodes CDR1 KGHDR and CDR2 SFDVKD. The CDR3 is 15 amino acids. Germline trimming cut 3 bases from V and 2 bases from J; bases unmatched to any gene: 4. This CDR3 is CATSDLWDRQETQYF. The CDR3 DNA follows: TGTGCCACCAGTGATCTCTGGGACAGGCAAGAGACCCAGTACTTC.

This clonotype was seen only a few times. The chain uses TRBV3-1 and TRBJ2-2, with 8 nucleotides matching TRBD2. Germline V lookup: CDR1 LGHDT, CDR2 YNNKEL (reference sequence). The J segment lost 5 bases and the V segment lost 3 bases, leaving 2 bases of the junction unmatched. The CDR3 runs 14 residues. The CDR3 region is CASSHAGGTGELFF. The CDR3 DNA reads as TGTGCCAGCAGCCACGCGGGAGGAACCGGGGAGCTGTTTTTT.

This clonotype occurred many times. This chain links TRBV11-2 with TRBJ2-7; D could derive from TRBD1 or TRBD2 (5 bases each). Germline V gene sequence: CDR1 SGHAT, CDR2 FQNNGV. This CDR3 has 13 residues. Trimming pared 3 bases from V and 2 bases from J, leaving 8 bases between. The CDR3 DNA reads as TGTGCCAGCAGCTTGCCGGGGCCCTACGAGCAGTACTTC. Protein: CASSLPGPYEQYF. The entire variable domain, with the rest obtained from reference TRBV11-2 and TRBJ2-7, is as follows: EAGVAQSPRYKIIEKRQSVAFWCNPISGHATLYWYQQILGQGPKLLIQFQNNGVVDDSQLPKDRFSAERLKGVDSTLKIQPAKLEDSAVYLCASSLPGPYEQYFGPGTRLTVT.

There are a few counts of this clonotype. V and J are TRBV4-1 and TRBJ1-5, with 7 bases matching TRBD1. The trim removed 0 bases at V and 2 bases at J, leaving 7 bases unmatched. This CDR3 region has 17 residues. The germline gives CDR1 MGHRA, CDR2 YSYEKL. CDR3 region: CASSQDPSQGGNQPQHF. DNA for the CDR3: TGCGCCAGCAGCCAAGACCCCTCCCAGGGGGGCAATCAGCCCCAGCATTTT.

This clonotype was seen repeatedly, ten times or more. The rearrangement uses TRBV13 and TRBJ1-2; 7 nucleotides agree with TRBD1. The germline V gene has CDR1 PRHDT and CDR2 FYEKMQ (reference sequence). The CDR3 is 14 amino acids. Trimming removed 6 bases from V and 4 bases from J; junction bases left unmatched: 8. The CDR3 loop is CASSFARDSYGYTF. CDR3 DNA sequence: TGTGCCAGCAGTTTCGCCCGGGACAGCTATGGCTACACCTTC.

This clonotype has a handful of counts. The chain carries TRBV18 and TRBJ2-6, with D perhaps TRBD1 (5 bases). Trimming pared 2 bases from V and 0 bases from J, leaving 11 bases between. The CDR3 runs to 17 residues. The germline V gene has CDR1 KGHSH and CDR2 LQKENI. The CDR3 loop is CASSPLGATSGANVLTF. The CDR3 bases are TGTGCCAGCTCACCATTAGGGGCAACCTCTGGGGCCAACGTCCTGACTTTC.

This clonotype was detected many times. The chain couples TRBV11-2 to TRBJ2-7; possible D gene TRBD1, 6 bases. The V gene's germline CDR1 is SGHAT and CDR2 FQNNGV. Trimming shortened V by 0 bases and J by 2 bases, and 11 bases separated the two germline ends. This CDR3 comprises 15 residues. CDR3 nucleotide sequence: TGTGCCAGCAGCTTAGAACCAGGGGCCGCCTACGAGCAGTACTTC. This translates into CASSLEPGAAYEQYF. Supplemented by reference TRBV11-2 and TRBJ2-7, the full variable domain reads EAGVAQSPRYKIIEKRQSVAFWCNPISGHATLYWYQQILGQGPKLLIQFQNNGVVDDSQLPKDRFSAERLKGVDSTLKIQPAKLEDSAVYLCASSLEPGAAYEQYFGPGTRLTVT.

A remark on this clonotype: A clone one base away is much larger, so this may be a read error. The rearrangement links TRBV12-3 or TRBV12-4 to TRBJ2-7; a weak D match, TRBD2 (5 bases). This CDR3 is built from 12 residues. CDR3 residues: CASSGVREKQCF. The DNA of the CDR3 is TGTGCCAGCAGTGGTGTCCGGGAAAAGCAGTGCTTC.